This T cell receptor (beta chain) comes out of a study of blood T cell repertoires in COVID-19. The data were produced by immunoSEQ multiplex PCR, yet TCRdb's version contains in-frame clones alone and is incomplete. Among some 300,000 clones, almost 90% were seen once, and the ten largest hold 3.5% to 5%. The trim removed 2 bases at V and 10 bases at J, leaving 3 bases unmatched. CDR1 and CDR2 from the germline V gene are KGHSH and LQKENI. This CDR3 region has 14 residues. The chain has TRBV18 and TRBJ1-6; 9 bases align to TRBD1. Sequencing was carried out using PBMCs or T cells enriched from blood (not recorded which). This receptor was obtained from a woman between 18 and 29 years old with acute COVID-19. CDR3 nucleotides: TGTGCCAGCTCACCAGGGACAGGGCGCTCACCCCTCCACTTT. Translation: CASSPGTGRSPLHF.